Given below is one T cell receptor beta chain in context. The entry originates in a study of patients and donors after allogeneic stem cell transplantation. MiXCR, applied by TCRdb to the RT-PCR reads, yields one record per CDR3 protein. The sample carries about 160,000 distinct CDR3 sequences, 30% to 45% recorded once. The sequence came from a human donor who was either an allogeneic HSCT recipient or a stem cell or donor lymphocyte infusion donor (not recorded which). It is not recorded whose cells these are; they may come from a transplant donor. Sequenced material: blood, either unsorted or a sorted T cell fraction (not recorded which).

For the CDR3, the DNA is TGCAGCGTCTTCGGGGGTGAGTCGAACACTGAAGCTTTCTTT. Amino acid sequence: CSVFGGESNTEAFF. The chain couples TRBV29-1 to TRBJ1-1, with D maybe TRBD1 (5 bases). The germline CDR1 and CDR2 sequences are SQVTM and ANQGSEA. The CDR3 has 14 amino acids. Trimming removed 6 bases from V and 1 base from J, with 15 bases in between. The entire variable domain, with the rest obtained from reference TRBV29-1 and TRBJ1-1, is as follows: SAVISQKPSRDICQRGTSLTIQCQVDSQVTMMFWYRQQPGQSLTLIATANQGSEATYESGFVIDKFPISRPNLTFSTLTVSNMSPEDSSIYLCSVFGGESNTEAFFGQGTRLTVV.